This T cell receptor (beta chain) was found in a study of T cells in Graves' hyperthyroidism and ophthalmopathy. TCR beta CDR3 sequences were amplified from RNA transcripts. An initial round of RT-PCR targeting the TCR CDR3 relied on the HTBI primer set. TCRdb reprocessed the multiplex PCR reads via MiXCR and lists one record per CDR3 protein. The table has around 690,000 distinct CDR3 sequences, roughly a sixth seen once; the top ten hold 15% to 18%. Study results and caveats: Most thyroid clonotypes expanded above 0.001 were also detected in blood.

Orbital computed tomography, thyroid ultrasound, serum thyroxine and TRAb, and clinical symptoms together informed the diagnoses. A word on this clonotype: The target antigen is unknown.

CDR1 SNHLY and CDR2 FYNNEI come from the germline V gene. The CDR3 covers 13 residues. V was cut by 6 bases and J by 1 base, with 9 bases left in between. The chain employs TRBV2 and TRBJ1-1; tentative D call: TRBD1 (5 bases). Sequences were obtained from blood. The TCR comes from a man in his fifties or sixties with Graves' hyperthyroidism. This CDR3 is CASRVDRNTEAFF. The CDR3 nucleotides are TGTGCCAGCAGGGTAGACAGGAACACTGAAGCTTTCTTT.